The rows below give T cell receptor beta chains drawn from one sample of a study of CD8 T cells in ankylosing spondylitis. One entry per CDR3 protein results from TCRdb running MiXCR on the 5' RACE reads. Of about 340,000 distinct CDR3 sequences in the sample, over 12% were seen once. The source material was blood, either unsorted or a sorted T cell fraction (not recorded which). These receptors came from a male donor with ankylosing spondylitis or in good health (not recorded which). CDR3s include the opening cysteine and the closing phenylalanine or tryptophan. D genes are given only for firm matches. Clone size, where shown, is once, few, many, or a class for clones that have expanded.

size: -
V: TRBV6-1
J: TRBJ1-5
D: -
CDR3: CASSPSGGQPQHF
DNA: TGTGCCAGCAGTCCAAGTGGGGGTCAGCCCCAGCATTTT

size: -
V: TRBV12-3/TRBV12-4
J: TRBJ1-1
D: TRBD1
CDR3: CASSFGRDRPNTEAFF
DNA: TGTGCCAGCAGTTTTGGACGGGACAGGCCCAACACTGAAGCTTTCTTT

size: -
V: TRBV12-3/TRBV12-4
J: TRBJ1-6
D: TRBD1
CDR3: CASRFDRDNSPLHF
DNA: TGTGCCAGCCGGTTCGACAGGGATAATTCACCCCTCCACTTT

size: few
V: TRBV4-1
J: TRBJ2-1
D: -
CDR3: CASSQEGSPRNEQFF
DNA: TGCGCCAGCAGCCAAGAAGGCTCTCCTCGCAATGAGCAGTTCTTC

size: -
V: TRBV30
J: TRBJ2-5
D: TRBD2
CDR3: CAWSQGGTSGAPQETQYF
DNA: TGTGCCTGGAGTCAAGGAGGGACTAGCGGGGCCCCTCAAGAGACCCAGTACTTC

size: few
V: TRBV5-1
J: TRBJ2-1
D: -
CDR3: CASSLQGWNEQFF
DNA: TGCGCCAGCAGCTTGCAGGGGTGGAATGAGCAGTTCTTC

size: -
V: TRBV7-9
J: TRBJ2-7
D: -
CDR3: CASSHLTEYEQYF
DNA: TGTGCCAGCAGCCATCTCACTGAGTACGAGCAGTACTTC

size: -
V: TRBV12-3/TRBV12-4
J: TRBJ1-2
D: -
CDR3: CASSSSGGYTF
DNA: TGTGCCAGCAGTTCCTCCGGTGGCTACACCTTC

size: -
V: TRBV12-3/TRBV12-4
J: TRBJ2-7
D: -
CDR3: CASSHNYEQYF
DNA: TGTGCCAGCAGCCATAACTACGAGCAGTACTTC

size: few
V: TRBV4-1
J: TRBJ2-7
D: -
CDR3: CASSPQRTLYEQYF
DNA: TGCGCCAGCAGCCCTCAGCGGACCTTATACGAGCAGTACTTC

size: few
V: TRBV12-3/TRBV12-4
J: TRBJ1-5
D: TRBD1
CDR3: CASRPDRGSSNQPQHF
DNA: TGTGCCAGCAGACCCGACAGGGGATCTAGCAATCAGCCCCAGCATTTT

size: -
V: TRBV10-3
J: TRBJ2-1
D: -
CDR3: CAIGASATERGEQFF
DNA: TGTGCCATCGGCGCTAGCGCCACTGAACGCGGTGAGCAGTTCTTC

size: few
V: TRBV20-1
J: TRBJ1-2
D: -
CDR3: CSAYSTDSNYGYTF
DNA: TGCAGTGCTTACTCCACAGATTCTAACTATGGCTACACCTTC

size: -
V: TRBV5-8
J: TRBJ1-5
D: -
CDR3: CASSLPADQPQHF
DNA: TGTGCCAGCAGCTTGCCCGCCGATCAGCCCCAGCATTTT

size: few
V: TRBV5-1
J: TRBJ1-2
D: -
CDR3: CASSADGGGGYTF
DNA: TGCGCCAGCAGCGCGGACGGCGGGGGGGGCTACACCTTC

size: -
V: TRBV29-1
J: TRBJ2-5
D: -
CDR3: CSVEDLGGPETQYF
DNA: TGCAGCGTTGAAGATCTCGGGGGGCCCGAGACCCAGTACTTC

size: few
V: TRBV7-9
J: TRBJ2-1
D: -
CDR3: CASSLRGAGVGYNEQFF
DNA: TGTGCCAGCAGCTTAAGAGGGGCAGGGGTAGGGTACAATGAGCAGTTCTTC

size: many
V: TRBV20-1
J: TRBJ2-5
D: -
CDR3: CSARDTETQYF
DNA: TGCAGTGCTAGAGATACAGAGACCCAGTACTTC

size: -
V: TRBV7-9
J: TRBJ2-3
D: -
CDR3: CASSLATGAGKEAQYF
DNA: TGTGCCAGCAGCTTAGCGACGGGGGCCGGTAAGGAGGCGCAGTATTTT

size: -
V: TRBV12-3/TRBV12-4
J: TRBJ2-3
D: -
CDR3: CASSLVAADTQYF
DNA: TGTGCCAGCAGTTTAGTCGCCGCAGATACGCAGTATTTT

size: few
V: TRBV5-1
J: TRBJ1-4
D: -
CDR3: CASSLGAPTTNEKLFF
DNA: TGCGCCAGCAGCCTCGGGGCACCAACAACTAATGAAAAACTGTTTTTT

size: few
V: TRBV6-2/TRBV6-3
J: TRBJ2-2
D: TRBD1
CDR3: CASRATGAANTGELFF
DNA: TGTGCCAGCAGAGCGACAGGGGCCGCGAACACCGGGGAGCTGTTTTTT

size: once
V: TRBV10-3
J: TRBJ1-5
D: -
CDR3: CAISEGGRSGSNQPQHF
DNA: TGTGCCATCAGTGAAGGGGGGCGGTCAGGGAGCAATCAGCCCCAGCATTTT

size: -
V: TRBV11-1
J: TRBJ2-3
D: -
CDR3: CASSFGPKEATQYF
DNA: TGTGCCAGCAGCTTTGGACCAAAGGAGGCAACGCAGTATTTT

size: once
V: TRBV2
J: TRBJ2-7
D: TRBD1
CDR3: CATHAQGVRSNEQYF
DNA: TGTGCTACACATGCGCAGGGGGTGAGGTCAAACGAGCAGTACTTC

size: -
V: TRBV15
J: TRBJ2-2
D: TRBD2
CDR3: CATSRRRLAGNTGELFF
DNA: TGTGCCACCAGCAGGAGAAGACTAGCGGGAAACACCGGGGAGCTGTTTTTT

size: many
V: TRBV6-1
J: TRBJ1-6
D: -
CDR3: CASTGRSYNSPLHF
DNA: TGTGCCAGCACCGGCCGCTCGTATAATTCACCCCTCCACTTT

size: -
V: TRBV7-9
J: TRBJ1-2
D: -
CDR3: CASSLRAVNYGYTF
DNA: TGTGCCAGCAGCCTAAGGGCGGTTAACTATGGCTACACCTTC

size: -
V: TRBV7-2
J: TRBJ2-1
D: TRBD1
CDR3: CASRPGTGRNEQFF
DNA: TGTGCCAGCAGACCTGGGACAGGGAGGAATGAGCAGTTCTTC

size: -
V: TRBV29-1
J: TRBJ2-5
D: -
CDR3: CSVGSRPRDF
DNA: TGCAGCGTTGGATCGCGGCCGCGGGACTTC

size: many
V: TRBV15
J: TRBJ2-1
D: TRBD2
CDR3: CATSRLRGTSGANNEQFF
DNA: TGTGCCACCAGCAGATTACGCGGGACTAGCGGGGCCAACAATGAGCAGTTCTTC

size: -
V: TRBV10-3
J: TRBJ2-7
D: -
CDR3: CATRSGSGGYEQYF
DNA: TGTGCCACGAGGAGCGGCTCCGGCGGTTACGAGCAGTACTTC

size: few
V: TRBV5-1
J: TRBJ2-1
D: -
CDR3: CASSLEGLTNEQFF
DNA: TGCGCCAGCAGCTTGGAGGGGCTCACCAATGAGCAGTTCTTC

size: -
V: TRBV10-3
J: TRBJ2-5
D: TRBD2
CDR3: CAISRLAGGQETQYF
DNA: TGTGCCATCAGTCGACTAGCGGGAGGGCAAGAGACCCAGTACTTC

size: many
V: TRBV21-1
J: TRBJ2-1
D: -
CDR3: CASSKRRDSLVEVRNEQFF
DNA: TGTGCCAGCAGCAAAAGGAGGGACTCGTTAGTCGAAGTAAGGAATGAGCAGTTCTTC

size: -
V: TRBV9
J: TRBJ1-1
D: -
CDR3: CASSPHGNEGEAFF
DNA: TGTGCCAGCAGCCCCCACGGGAATGAGGGTGAAGCTTTCTTT

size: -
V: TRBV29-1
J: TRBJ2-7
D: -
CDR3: CSVSAGPPTEQYF
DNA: TGCAGCGTTTCGGCGGGGCCTCCTACGGAGCAGTACTTC

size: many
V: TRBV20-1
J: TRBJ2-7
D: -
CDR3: CSALSLYEQYF
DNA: TGCAGTGCACTTTCCCTCTACGAGCAGTACTTC

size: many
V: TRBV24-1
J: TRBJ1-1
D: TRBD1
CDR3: CATSQGGKAFF
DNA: TGTGCCACCAGCCAGGGGGGCAAAGCTTTCTTT

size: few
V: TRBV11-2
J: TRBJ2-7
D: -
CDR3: CASSLEIYGGQYF
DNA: TGTGCCAGCAGCTTAGAGATCTACGGGGGGCAGTACTTC

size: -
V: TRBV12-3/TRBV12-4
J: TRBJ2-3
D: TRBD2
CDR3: CASSLAHPREDSTDTQYF
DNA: TGTGCCAGCAGTTTAGCCCACCCGCGGGAGGATAGCACAGATACGCAGTATTTT

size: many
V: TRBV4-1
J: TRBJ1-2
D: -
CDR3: CASSPHLGRSLNYGYTF
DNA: TGCGCCAGCAGCCCCCACCTCGGACGGAGTTTAAACTATGGCTACACCTTC

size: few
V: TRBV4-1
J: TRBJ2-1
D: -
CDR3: CASSQESAPTYNEQFF
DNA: TGCGCCAGCAGCCAAGAGTCAGCTCCAACCTACAATGAGCAGTTCTTC

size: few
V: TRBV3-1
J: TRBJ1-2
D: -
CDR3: CASSQLNRHYGYTF
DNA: TGTGCCAGCAGCCAGCTTAACCGACACTATGGCTACACCTTC

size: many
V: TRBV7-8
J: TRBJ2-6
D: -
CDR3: CASSRNTIGLSEANVLTF
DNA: TGTGCCAGCAGCAGAAATACTATCGGTCTCTCTGAAGCCAACGTCCTGACTTTC

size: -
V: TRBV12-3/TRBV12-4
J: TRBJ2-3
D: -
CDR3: CASSDTGSRDTLYF
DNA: TGTGCCAGCAGCGATACAGGGTCCCGAGATACGCTGTATTTT

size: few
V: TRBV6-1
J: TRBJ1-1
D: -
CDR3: CASTQGVKSEAFF
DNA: TGTGCCAGCACTCAAGGGGTCAAGAGTGAAGCTTTCTTT

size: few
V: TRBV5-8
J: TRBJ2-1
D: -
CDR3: CASSPRGPVSEQFF
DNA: TGTGCCAGCAGCCCCCGGGGCCCTGTCTCGGAGCAGTTCTTC

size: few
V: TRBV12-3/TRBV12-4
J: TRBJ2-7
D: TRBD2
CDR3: CASSSSGGSVSYEQYF
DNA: TGTGCCAGCAGTTCAAGCGGGGGCTCTGTCTCCTACGAGCAGTACTTC

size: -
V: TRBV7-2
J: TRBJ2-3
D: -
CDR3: CASSLELTLKDTQYF
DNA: TGTGCCAGCAGCTTAGAGTTGACGTTGAAAGATACGCAGTATTTT

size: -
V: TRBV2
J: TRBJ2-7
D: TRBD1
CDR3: CASRDDRGLRGDF
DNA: TGTGCCAGCAGAGATGACAGGGGGCTACGAGGAGACTTC

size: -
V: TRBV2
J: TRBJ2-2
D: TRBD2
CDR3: CASVREGAGELFF
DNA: TGTGCCAGCGTGAGGGAGGGAGCCGGGGAGCTGTTTTTT

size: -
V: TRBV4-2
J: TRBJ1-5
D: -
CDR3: CASSQGHGNQPQHF
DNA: TGTGCCAGCAGCCAAGGGCACGGCAATCAGCCCCAGCATTTT

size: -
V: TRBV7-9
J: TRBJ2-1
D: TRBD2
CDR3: CASSLKWEGNEQFF
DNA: TGTGCCAGCAGCTTAAAGTGGGAGGGGAATGAGCAGTTCTTC

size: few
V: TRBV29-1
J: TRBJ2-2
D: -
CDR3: CSVDGGSNTGELFF
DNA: TGCAGCGTTGATGGGGGTTCGAACACCGGGGAGCTGTTTTTT

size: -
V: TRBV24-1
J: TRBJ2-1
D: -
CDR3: CATSDSQGREQFF
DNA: TGTGCCACCAGTGATTCCCAGGGGCGAGAGCAGTTCTTC

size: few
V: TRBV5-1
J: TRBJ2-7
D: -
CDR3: CASSLDTGLEQYF
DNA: TGCGCCAGCAGCTTGGACACGGGTCTCGAGCAGTACTTC

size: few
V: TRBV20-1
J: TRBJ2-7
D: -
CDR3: CSARQGLSYEQYF
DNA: TGCAGTGCTAGACAGGGCCTGTCCTACGAGCAGTACTTC

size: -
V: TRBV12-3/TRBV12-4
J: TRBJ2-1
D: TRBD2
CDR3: CASRPGTSGQQFF
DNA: TGTGCCAGCAGGCCCGGGACTAGCGGGCAGCAGTTCTTC